Listed below are T cell receptor beta chains from one sample, sequenced in a study of shared clonotypes between healthy human individuals. TCRdb's table, derived via immunoSEQ multiplex PCR, lists solely in-frame clones and lacks some. The sample records about 110,000 clones, about 70% being singletons. Source material: memory CD8+ T cells sorted from blood. The receptors were sampled from a woman under 40 in good health. Both conserved end residues are part of each CDR3. The D gene is left open where the match is weak. A row's size may be missing; if present it is once, few, many or a size class.

CDR3nt,CDR3aa,j_gene,d_gene,abundance,v_gene
TGCAGCGCCCAAGGGGACATCTTTGCCGGAAACACCATATATTTT,CSAQGDIFAGNTIYF,TRBJ1-3,NA,NA,TRBV29-1
TGTGCCAGCAGTGAGACTAGCGGGAGGAGGAACGAGCAGTACTTC,CASSETSGRRNEQYF,TRBJ2-7,TRBD2,many,TRBV25-1
TGTGCCACCAGCAGACGCACAGGGAACACCGGGGAGCTGTTTTTT,CATSRRTGNTGELFF,TRBJ2-2,NA,NA,TRBV15
TGTGCCAGCAGCTTGGGCGTCTTTTTAAGCTATGGCTACACCTTC,CASSLGVFLSYGYTF,TRBJ1-2,NA,NA,TRBV5-8
TGTGCCAGCAGCTTGGAAGCTGGAGAGACCCAGTACTTC,CASSLEAGETQYF,TRBJ2-5,NA,NA,TRBV5-4
TGTGCCAGCAGCTTATCCCCTGGGGGCAATGAGCAGTTCTTC,CASSLSPGGNEQFF,TRBJ2-1,NA,NA,TRBV11-3
TGTGCCAGCAGCTTATCCTATCGGGGCGCCTACAATGAGCAGTTCTTC,CASSLSYRGAYNEQFF,TRBJ2-1,NA,NA,TRBV11-1
TGTGCCAGCAGTGACAGCCAGGGGAACACCGGGGAGCTGTTTTTT,CASSDSQGNTGELFF,TRBJ2-2,NA,NA,TRBV6-4
TGTGCCAGCGCCGAGACAGGGTTTTCCTACGAGCAGTACTTC,CASAETGFSYEQYF,TRBJ2-7,TRBD1,NA,TRBV6-5
TGTGCCAGCAGTGAGGGACAGCTGAATCAGCCCCAGCATTTT,CASSEGQLNQPQHF,TRBJ1-5,TRBD1,NA,TRBV6-1
TGTGCCAGCAGTTTCAGCAGCAGGGGCCACTACGAGCAGTACTTC,CASSFSSRGHYEQYF,TRBJ2-7,NA,NA,TRBV27
TGCAGCGTATCAGTACCGGGACTAGGTGGCGACGAGCAGTACTTC,CSVSVPGLGGDEQYF,TRBJ2-7,TRBD2,few,TRBV29-1
TGTGCCAGCAGTTCCGCGGGACAGAGTGGCAATCAGCCCCAGCATTTT,CASSSAGQSGNQPQHF,TRBJ1-5,TRBD1,NA,TRBV6-4
TGTGCCAGCAGCTTAGGGTCAGCTAACTATGGCTACACCTTC,CASSLGSANYGYTF,TRBJ1-2,NA,NA,TRBV11-2
TGTGCCAGCAGCTTGGCCATCTTCGCGACTAGCGGGAGTCCAGAGACCCAGTACTTC,CASSLAIFATSGSPETQYF,TRBJ2-5,TRBD2,few,TRBV5-4